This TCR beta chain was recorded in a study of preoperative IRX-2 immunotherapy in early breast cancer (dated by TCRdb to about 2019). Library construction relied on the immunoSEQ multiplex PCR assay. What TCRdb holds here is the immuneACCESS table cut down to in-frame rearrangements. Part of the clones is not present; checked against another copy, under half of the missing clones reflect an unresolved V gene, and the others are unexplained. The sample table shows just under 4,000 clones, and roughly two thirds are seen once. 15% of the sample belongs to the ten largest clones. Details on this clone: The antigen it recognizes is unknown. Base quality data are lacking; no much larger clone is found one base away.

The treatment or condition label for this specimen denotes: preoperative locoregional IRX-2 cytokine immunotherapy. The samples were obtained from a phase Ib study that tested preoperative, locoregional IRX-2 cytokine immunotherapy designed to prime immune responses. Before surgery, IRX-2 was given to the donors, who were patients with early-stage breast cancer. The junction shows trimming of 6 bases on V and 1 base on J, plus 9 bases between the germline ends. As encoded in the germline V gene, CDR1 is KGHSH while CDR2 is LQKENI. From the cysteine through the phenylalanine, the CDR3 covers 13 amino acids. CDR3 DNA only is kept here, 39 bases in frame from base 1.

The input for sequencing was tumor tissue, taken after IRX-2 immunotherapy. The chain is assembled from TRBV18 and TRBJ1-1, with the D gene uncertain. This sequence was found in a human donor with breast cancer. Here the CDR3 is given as CASSERENTEAFF. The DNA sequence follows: TGTGCCAGCTCCGAGAGGGAGAACACTGAAGCTTTCTTT.